This TCR beta chain was sequenced for a study of blood T cell repertoires in COVID-19. Study-wide background: Samples came from the United States, Italy and Spain, spanning acute and convalescent COVID-19. From T cells, B-cell-depleted T cells, or PBMCs came the material, which was cDNA or gDNA.

Original handling: How many nucleated cells were present was estimated from reference gene primer amplification. Clones were sequenced by immunoSEQ multiplex PCR, and TCRdb holds only the in-frame ones, with some missing. The DNA was the basis for D and trimming; V, J and clone size are from that table. The table records hundreds of thousands of clones, about 80% of them present only once. The CDR3 runs to 16 residues. V lost 5 bases and J lost 0, with 14 bases in between. Germline CDR1 and CDR2: SGHNT and YENEEA. The sequencing sample was made of peripheral blood. This chain links TRBV11-3 with TRBJ2-1; possible D gene TRBD2, 6 bases. This sequence was found in a woman aged 45-65 years with acute or convalescent COVID-19. CDR3 amino acids: CASSVGLRSSYNEQFF. The CDR3 DNA reads as TGTGCCAGCAGCGTGGGACTCCGAAGCTCCTACAATGAGCAGTTCTTC.